The 3 T cell receptor beta chains below were found in one sample sequenced in a study of blood T cell repertoires in COVID-19. TCRdb's copy holds only in-frame clones and misses some; the assay was immunoSEQ multiplex PCR. The data show about 210,000 clones, about 91% seen once. Sequencing used PBMCs or T cells enriched from blood (not recorded which). The receptor set was obtained from a man aged 18-30 years with acute COVID-19.

The chain combines TRBV7-2 with TRBJ2-2, with 9 nucleotides matching TRBD2. This CDR3 region has 16 residues. Germline assignment: CDR1 SGHTA and CDR2 FQGNSA. After removal of 4 bases from V and 3 bases from J, the junction contained 6 bases not matched to a gene. The CDR3 region has the DNA TGTGCCAGCAGCTCCGGGACTAGCAGCTACACCGGGGAGCTGTTTTTT. Protein product: CASSSGTSSYTGELFF.

This clone was observed a handful of times. This sequence joins TRBV11-2 and TRBJ1-4; D may be TRBD1 (6 bases). This CDR3 has 18 residues. V lost 8 bases to trimming and J lost 0 bases, with 22 bases between them. CDR1 is SGHAT and CDR2 is FQNNGV in the germline V gene. In DNA, the CDR3 is TGTGCCAGCTCCATTTGGTGGGGGAAGGGGGCAACTAATGAAAAACTGTTTTTT. This encodes CASSIWWGKGATNEKLFF.

The J gene is TRBJ2-1, the V gene TRBV18; TRBD2 agrees at 10 bases. Germline loops: CDR1 KGHSH, CDR2 LQKENI. The ends lost 3 bases at V and 6 bases at J; junction bases unmatched: 5. There are 15 residues in the CDR3. CDR3: CASSPGTSVGNEQFF. DNA of the CDR3: TGTGCCAGCTCACCCGGGACTAGCGTTGGCAATGAGCAGTTCTTC. Supplemented by reference TRBV18 and TRBJ2-1, the full variable domain reads NAGVMQNPRHLVRRRGQEARLRCSPMKGHSHVYWYRQLPEEGLKFMVYLQKENIIDESGMPKERFSAEFPKEGPSILRIQQVVRGDSAAYFCASSPGTSVGNEQFFGPGTRLTVL.